This TCR beta chain was found in a study of blood T cell repertoires in COVID-19. At the level of the study: COVID-19 samples collected from the United States, Italy and Spain covered acute and convalescent phases. Sources were T cells, B-cell-depleted T cells, or PBMCs; the material itself was cDNA or gDNA.

Seattle's enrolled individuals joined amid active infection and were then monitored longitudinally. Libraries were prepared by immunoSEQ multiplex PCR; TCRdb keeps only in-frame clonotypes and omits some of them. Among some 80,000 clones listed, approximately 81% were seen once. This CDR3 spans 15 amino acids. J was trimmed by 4 bases and V by 2 bases; bases with no gene match: 3. From germline, CDR1 is SGDLS and CDR2 YYNGEE. The sequence derives from a man between 60 and 75 years old with COVID-19, enrolled during active disease. This chain uses TRBV9 with TRBJ2-7; 13 bases are a match to TRBD2. The sample taken for sequencing was peripheral blood. CDR3 sequence (DNA): TGTGCCAGCAGCGTGGGGACTAGCGGGGAATACGAGCAGTACTTC. Amino acid sequence: CASSVGTSGEYEQYF. The whole variable domain, filled in from reference TRBV9 and TRBJ2-7, reads DSGVTQTPKHLITATGQRVTLRCSPRSGDLSVYWYQQSLDQGLQFLIQYYNGEERAKGNILERFSAQQFPDLHSELNLSSLELGDSALYFCASSVGTSGEYEQYFGPGTRLTVT.